The entry that follows covers one TCR beta chain sequence. As yet, its antigen is unknown. Sequencing ends 3 residues short of the CDR3 end; the germline J gene provides the rest. Germline V lookup: CDR1 SGHDT, CDR2 YYEEEE. The CDR3 is 15 amino acids. The ends lost 2 bases at V and 4 bases at J; junction bases unmatched: 3. These data are taken from a study of Tregs in tolerant kidney transplant recipients. Whole-study context: The nonmyeloablative bone marrow transplants came from related graft donors, with transient mixed chimerism. Findings and limits, study-wide: Validation in larger populations is needed because few patients were studied. Antigen-driven expansion was suggested because donor-specific Tregs expanded more than all Tregs in tolerant patients. Expanding Tregs on activated donor B cells appeared to best identify donor-specific TCRbeta clones.

Assay used: immunoSEQ multiplex PCR; TCRdb lists only in-frame clones, some missing. The listing contains more than 1,500 clones. CFSE-labeled recipient PBMCs were cultured six to seven days with irradiated graft donor PBMCs, then FACS-sorted. The TCR comes from a human patient who received a combined kidney and bone marrow transplant. The rearrangement links TRBV5-6 to TRBJ2-3; 11 bases are a match to TRBD1. Sequenced here: CD4+ T cells from blood cultured with allogeneic cells, sampled before the transplant. The part of the CDR3 DNA that was read is TGTGCCAGCAGCTTCGGGACAGGGGGTCCAGATACG. This sequence encodes CASSFGTGGPDT. The CDR3 in its entirety is CASSFGTGGPDTQYF.